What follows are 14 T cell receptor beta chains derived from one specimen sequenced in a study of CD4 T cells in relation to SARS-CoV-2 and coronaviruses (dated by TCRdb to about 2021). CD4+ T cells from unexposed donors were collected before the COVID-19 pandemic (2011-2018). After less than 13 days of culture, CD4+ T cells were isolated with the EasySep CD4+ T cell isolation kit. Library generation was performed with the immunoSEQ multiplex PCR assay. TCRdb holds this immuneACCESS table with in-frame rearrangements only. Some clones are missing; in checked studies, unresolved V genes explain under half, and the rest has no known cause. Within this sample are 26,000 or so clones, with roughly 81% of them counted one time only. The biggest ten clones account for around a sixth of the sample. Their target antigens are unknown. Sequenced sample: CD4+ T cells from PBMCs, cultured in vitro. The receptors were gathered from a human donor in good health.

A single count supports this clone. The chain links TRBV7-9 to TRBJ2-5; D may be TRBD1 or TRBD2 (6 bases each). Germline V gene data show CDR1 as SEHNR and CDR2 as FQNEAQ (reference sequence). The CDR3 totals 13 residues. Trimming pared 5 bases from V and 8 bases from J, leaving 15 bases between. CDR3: CASSQLGGETQYF. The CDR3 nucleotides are TGTGCCAGCAGCCAACTGGGGGGCGAAACCCAGTACTTC.

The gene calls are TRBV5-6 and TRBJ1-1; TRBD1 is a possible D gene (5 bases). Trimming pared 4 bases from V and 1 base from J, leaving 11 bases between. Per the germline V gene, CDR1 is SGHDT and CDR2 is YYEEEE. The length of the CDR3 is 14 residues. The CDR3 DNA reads TGTGCCAGCAGCCCTGGGGGGAGGAACACTGAAGCTTTCTTT. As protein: CASSPGGRNTEAFF.

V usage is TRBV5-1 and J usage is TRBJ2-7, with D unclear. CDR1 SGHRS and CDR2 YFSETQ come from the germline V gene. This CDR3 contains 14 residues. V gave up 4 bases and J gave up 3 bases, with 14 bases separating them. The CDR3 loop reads CASSPPRLDYEQYF. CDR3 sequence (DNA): TGCGCCAGCAGCCCCCCACGGCTAGACTACGAGCAGTACTTC.

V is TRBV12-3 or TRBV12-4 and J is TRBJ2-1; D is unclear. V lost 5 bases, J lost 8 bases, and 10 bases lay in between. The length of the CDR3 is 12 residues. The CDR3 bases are TGTGCCAGCAGTCTTTTGGGGTATGAGCAGTTCTTC. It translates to CASSLLGYEQFF.

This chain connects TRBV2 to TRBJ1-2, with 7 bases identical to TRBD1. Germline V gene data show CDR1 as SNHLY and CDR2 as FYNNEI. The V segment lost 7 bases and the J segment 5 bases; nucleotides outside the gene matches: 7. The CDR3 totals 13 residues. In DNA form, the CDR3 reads TGTGCCAGCATGTCGGGACAGCGGTATGGCTACACCTTC. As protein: CASMSGQRYGYTF.

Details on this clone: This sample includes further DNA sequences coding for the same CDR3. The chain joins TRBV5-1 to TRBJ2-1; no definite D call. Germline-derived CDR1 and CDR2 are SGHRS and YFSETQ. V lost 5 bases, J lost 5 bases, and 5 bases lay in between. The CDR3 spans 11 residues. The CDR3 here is CASRDHNEQFF. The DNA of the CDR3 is TGCGCCAGCAGGGATCACAATGAGCAGTTCTTC.

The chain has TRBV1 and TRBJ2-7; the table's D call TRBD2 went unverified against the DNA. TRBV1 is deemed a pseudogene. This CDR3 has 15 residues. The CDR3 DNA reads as TGCACCAGCAGCCAAGGGAAATCTAGGACCTACGAGCAGTACTTC. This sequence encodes CTSSQGKSRTYEQYF.

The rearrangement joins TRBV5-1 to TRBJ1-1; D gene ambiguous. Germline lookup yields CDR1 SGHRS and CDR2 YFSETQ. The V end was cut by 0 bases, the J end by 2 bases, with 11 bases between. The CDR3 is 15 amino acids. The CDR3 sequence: CASSLAGQTNTEAFF. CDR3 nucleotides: TGCGCCAGCAGCTTGGCCGGGCAGACAAACACTGAAGCTTTCTTT.

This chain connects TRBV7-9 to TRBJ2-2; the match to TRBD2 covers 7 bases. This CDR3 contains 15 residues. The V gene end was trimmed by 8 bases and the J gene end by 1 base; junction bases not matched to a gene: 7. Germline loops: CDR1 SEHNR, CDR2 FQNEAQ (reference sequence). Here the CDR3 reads CASSWVAGNTGELFF. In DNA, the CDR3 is TGTGCCAGCTCTTGGGTAGCGGGGAACACCGGGGAGCTGTTTTTT.

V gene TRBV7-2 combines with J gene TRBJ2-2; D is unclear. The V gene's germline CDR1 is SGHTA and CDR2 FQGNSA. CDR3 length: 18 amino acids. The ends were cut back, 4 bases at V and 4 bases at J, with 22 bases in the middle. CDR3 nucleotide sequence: TGTGCCAGCAGCTCCTTCCCCCCGGCCGCCGGTGGCACCGGGGAGCTGTTTTTT. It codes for CASSSFPPAAGGTGELFF. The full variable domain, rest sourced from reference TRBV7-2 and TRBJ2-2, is GAGVSQSPSNKVTEKGKDVELRCDPISGHTALYWYRQSLGQGLEFLIYFQGNSAPDKSGLPSDRFSAERTGGSVSTLTIQRTQQEDSAVYLCASSSFPPAAGGTGELFFGEGSRLTVL.

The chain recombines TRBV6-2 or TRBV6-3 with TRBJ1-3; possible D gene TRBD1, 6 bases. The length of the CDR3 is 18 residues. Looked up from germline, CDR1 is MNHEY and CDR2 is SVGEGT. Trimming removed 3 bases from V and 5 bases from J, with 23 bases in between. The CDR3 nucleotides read TGTGCCAGCAGTTATGGAACCTCCGGACAGCGACGCCGAAACACCATATATTTT. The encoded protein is CASSYGTSGQRRRNTIYF.

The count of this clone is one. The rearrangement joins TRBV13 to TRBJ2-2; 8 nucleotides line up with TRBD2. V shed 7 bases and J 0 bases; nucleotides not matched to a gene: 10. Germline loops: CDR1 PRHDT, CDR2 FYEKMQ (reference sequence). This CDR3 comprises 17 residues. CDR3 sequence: CASTSGGGPANTGELFF. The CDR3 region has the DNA TGTGCCAGCACCTCCGGGGGGGGCCCCGCGAACACCGGGGAGCTGTTTTTT.

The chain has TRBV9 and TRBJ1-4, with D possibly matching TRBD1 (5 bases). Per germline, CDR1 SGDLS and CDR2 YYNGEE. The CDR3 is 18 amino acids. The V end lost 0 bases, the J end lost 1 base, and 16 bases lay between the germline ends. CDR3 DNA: TGTGCCAGCAGCGTAGGTGGGAGGGGCTCCCGAACTAATGAAAAACTGTTTTTT. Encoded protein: CASSVGGRGSRTNEKLFF. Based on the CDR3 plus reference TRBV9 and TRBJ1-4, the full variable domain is DSGVTQTPKHLITATGQRVTLRCSPRSGDLSVYWYQQSLDQGLQFLIQYYNGEERAKGNILERFSAQQFPDLHSELNLSSLELGDSALYFCASSVGGRGSRTNEKLFFGSGTQLSVL.

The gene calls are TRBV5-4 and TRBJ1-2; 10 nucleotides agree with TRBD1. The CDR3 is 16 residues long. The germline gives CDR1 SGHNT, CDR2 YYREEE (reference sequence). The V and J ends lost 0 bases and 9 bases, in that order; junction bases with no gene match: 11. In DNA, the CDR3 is TGTGCCAGCAGCTTGGATTCTACTATGACAGGGGGCCGCTACACCTTC. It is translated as CASSLDSTMTGGRYTF.